This T cell receptor (beta chain) emerged from a study of T cell responses to AZD1222 COVID-19 vaccine. Germline loops: CDR1 SGDLS, CDR2 YYNGEE. Trimming removed 0 bases from V and 2 bases from J; junction bases left unmatched: 7. The CDR3 is 16 residues long. The assay was immunoSEQ multiplex PCR, and TCRdb's table has in-frame clones only and misses some. The table shows 130,000 or so clones, with approximately 85% occurring only once. This sequence joins TRBV9 and TRBJ2-7; 8 bases align to TRBD1. The receptor's source is an adult in good health. Sequencing was performed on peripheral blood, taken on day 0 of AZD1222 vaccination. The CDR3 loop is CASSVAGGQGPYEQYF. The DNA for the CDR3 is TGTGCCAGCAGCGTAGCCGGAGGACAGGGCCCCTACGAGCAGTACTTC.